What follows describes a single TCR beta chain. This sample was included in a study of Graves' ophthalmopathy and Graves' hyperthyroidism. For donors with ophthalmopathy, the disease showed moderate-to-severe activity, reached CAS ≥3 and NOSPECS ≥4, and had lasted under 3 months. Establishment of the diagnosis relied upon clinical symptoms, serum thyroxine, TRAb, thyroid ultrasound and orbital computed tomography. V shed 6 bases and J 3 bases; nucleotides not matched to a gene: 8. This CDR3 is built from 14 residues. Per the germline V gene, CDR1 is SGHTA and CDR2 is FQGNSA. For repertoire sequencing, the TCR beta CDR3 regions were amplified from RNA transcripts. RT-PCR with HTBI primers came first, then second-round multiplex PCR. From the multiplex PCR reads, TCRdb called clonotypes with MiXCR, one entry per CDR3 protein. The data hold around 670,000 distinct CDR3 sequences, with around 40% observed a single time.

This TCR was recovered from an adult man with Graves' ophthalmopathy. Source material: peripheral blood. This chain uses TRBV7-2 with TRBJ2-7, with 7 bases identical to TRBD1. CDR3 sequence: CASRIGTDFYEQYF. In nucleotides, the CDR3 is TGTGCCAGCAGAATTGGGACAGATTTCTACGAGCAGTACTTC.